The table lists the clone carrying this T cell receptor (beta chain) with a few counts. The antigen is unknown. V shed 5 bases and J shed 2 bases, with 9 bases lying between them. Looked up from germline, CDR1 is MNHEY and CDR2 is SMNVEV (reference sequence). The length of the CDR3 is 13 residues. These data are taken from a study of T cell repertoires in cytomegalovirus infection. Study summary: CMV infection and matching HLA type were both indicated by public TCR beta signatures. Findings of the study overall: Pooled public TCR beta family frequency picked out CMV carriers with the relevant HLA. HLA-C-restricted TCR beta clonotypes specific for CMV led the ex vivo response.

TCRdb used MiXCR to reprocess the reads, holding one entry per CDR3 protein. The table has approximately 97,000 distinct CDR3 sequences, 15% to 20% seen once. The sample taken for sequencing was PBMCs. V and J are TRBV27 and TRBJ2-5; D unclear. This receptor was taken from a human donor in good health (CMV status not recorded). Some clones in this sample may be carry-over from other donors' samples. CDR3 in DNA: TGTGCCAGCAGTAGGAGTTTACAAGAGACCCAGTACTTC. Translation gives CASSRSLQETQYF.